This TCR beta chain was identified during a study of beta chain features in type 1 diabetes. Study-wide results and caveats: VDJ junctions sequenced from type 1 diabetes patients showed fewer insertions and more deletions. Shorter TCRB CDR3s, moderately but significantly so, were found in Type 1 diabetes patients in all four CD4+ subsets.

This clone was detected only a few times. Its antigen is not known. CDR1 and CDR2 from the germline V gene are SQVTM and ANQGSEA. Trimming pared 5 bases from V and 7 bases from J, leaving 23 bases between. The CDR3 is 16 residues long. TCRB transcripts that were expressed got sequenced, as all of the isolated RNA had been reverse transcribed. TCRdb keeps only in-frame clones here, not all; method: immunoSEQ multiplex PCR. The data show some 400,000 clones, roughly 16% seen once. The rearrangement links TRBV29-1 to TRBJ2-2, with D possibly TRBD1 on 6 matching bases. This clonotype originated in a woman younger than 30 in good health. Material: naive CD4+ T cells from blood. CDR3 bases: TGCAGCGTTTCTGCAGGGGCCTTAATAAGGGGCGGGGAGCTGTTTTTT. The encoded protein is CSVSAGALIRGGELFF.